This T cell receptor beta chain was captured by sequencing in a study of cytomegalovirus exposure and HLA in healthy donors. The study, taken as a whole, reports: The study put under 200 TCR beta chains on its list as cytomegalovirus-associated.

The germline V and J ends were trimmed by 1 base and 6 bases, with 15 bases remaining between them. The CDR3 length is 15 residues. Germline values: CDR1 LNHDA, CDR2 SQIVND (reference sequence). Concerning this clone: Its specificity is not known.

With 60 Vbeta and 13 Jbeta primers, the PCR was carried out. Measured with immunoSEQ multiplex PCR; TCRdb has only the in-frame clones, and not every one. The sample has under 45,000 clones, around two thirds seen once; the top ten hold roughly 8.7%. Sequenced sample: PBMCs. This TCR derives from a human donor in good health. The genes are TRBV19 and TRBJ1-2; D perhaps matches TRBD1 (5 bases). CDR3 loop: CASSIAGPGPHGYTF. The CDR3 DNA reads TGTGCCAGTAGTATAGCCGGCCCAGGGCCACATGGCTACACCTTC.